Listed below are T cell receptor beta chains from one sample, sequenced in a study of PD-1 blockade in classical Hodgkin lymphoma. The assay was immunoSEQ multiplex PCR, and TCRdb's table has in-frame clones only and misses some. The sample shows about 27,000 clones, about 81% of them seen only once. The input for sequencing was peripheral blood mononuclear cells (PBMCs), taken before the second cycle of nivolumab. The receptor set was obtained from a human donor with classical Hodgkin lymphoma. The CDR3 runs from the conserved cysteine through the conserved F or W. Each record gives: J gene, V gene, clone size, D gene, CDR3 DNA, CDR3 protein. A D gene is named only where the DNA matches it firmly. A row's size may be missing; if present it is once, few, many or a size class.

TRBJ2-4,TRBV5-1,NA,NA,TGCGCCCCTGACCTGTATCCGGGGGCTAAGGGGGCCAAAAACATTCAGTACTTC,CAPDLYPGAKGAKNIQYF
TRBJ2-7,TRBV27,few,TRBD1,TGTGCCAGCAGTTTATCTTACTGGGGGACAGGGGACTCCTACGAGCAGTACTTC,CASSLSYWGTGDSYEQYF
TRBJ2-2,TRBV4-2,NA,NA,TGTGCCAGCAGCCAAGATTCAGGGCGGGACAACACCGGGGAGCTGTTTTTT,CASSQDSGRDNTGELFF
TRBJ1-2,TRBV11-3,NA,NA,NA,CASSFSGPDYGYTF
TRBJ1-2,TRBV5-1,NA,NA,TGCGCCAGCAGCTTGATATCTCCACGTCCTTTAGGAGTGGGCCATGGCTACACCTTC,CASSLISPRPLGVGHGYTF
TRBJ2-1,TRBV6-1,NA,NA,TGTGCCAGCAGTGAGTCCGAAAACTCCTACAATGAGCAGTTCTTC,CASSESENSYNEQFF
TRBJ1-1,TRBV11-3,NA,TRBD1,TGTGCCAGCCCGCCGGGACAGAAGAACACTGAAGCTTTCTTT,CASPPGQKNTEAFF
TRBJ1-1,TRBV10-1,NA,TRBD1,TGCGCCAGCAGTGCAACAGGGGACACTGAAGCTTTCTTT,CASSATGDTEAFF
TRBJ1-1,TRBV5-6,few,TRBD1,TGTGCCAGCAGCTTGGGTAGGACAGGGGCTGAAGCTTTCTTT,CASSLGRTGAEAFF
TRBJ2-7,TRBV6-1,NA,TRBD2,TGTGCCAGCAGTGAAGTATTAGTAGCGGGGAGCTCCTACGAGCAGTACTTC,CASSEVLVAGSSYEQYF
TRBJ2-4,TRBV18,NA,TRBD2,TGTGCCAGCTCACTGCTAGCGGGGAAAGCATCAGACATTCAGTACTTC,CASSLLAGKASDIQYF
TRBJ1-1,TRBV5-1,NA,NA,TGCGCCAGCAGTATCTCAGGGGCCGGGATGAACACTGAAGCTTTCTTT,CASSISGAGMNTEAFF
TRBJ2-7,TRBV30,NA,NA,TGTGCCTGGAGAAGGCCGTCCACCTACGAGCAGTACTTC,CAWRRPSTYEQYF
TRBJ1-1,TRBV10-3,NA,NA,TGTGCCATCAGTGCCTCGGGGGACCCGAACACTGAAGCTTTCTTT,CAISASGDPNTEAFF
TRBJ2-3,TRBV5-1,NA,NA,TGCGCCAGCAGCTTGGGGACCGCCGGAGATACGCAGTATTTT,CASSLGTAGDTQYF
TRBJ2-7,TRBV19,NA,TRBD2,TGTGCCAGTAGTATCCGGGAGGGTTACGAGCAGTACTTC,CASSIREGYEQYF
TRBJ1-2,TRBV28,NA,NA,TGTGCCAGCAGTTCGGGACAAGGGTCGAGGGACTATGGCTACACCTTC,CASSSGQGSRDYGYTF
TRBJ1-5,TRBV5-8,NA,TRBD1,TGTGCCAGCAGCTTAATACAGGGGTTAAGCAATCAGCCCCAGCATTTT,CASSLIQGLSNQPQHF
TRBJ2-3,TRBV7-2,NA,TRBD2,TGTGCCAGCAGCTGGCGACTAGCGGGGCAGAATACGCAGTATTTT,CASSWRLAGQNTQYF
TRBJ2-7,TRBV5-1,NA,TRBD1,TGCGCCAGCAGCTTGGAGGGGGACAGTACCTACGAGCAGTACTTC,CASSLEGDSTYEQYF
TRBJ2-5,TRBV21-1,NA,NA,TGTGCCAGCAGCAGCCCGACAGAGAACCAAGAGACCCAGTACTTC,CASSSPTENQETQYF
TRBJ2-5,TRBV5-1,NA,NA,TGCGCCAGCAGTCCTTCGAGAGGGGAAGAGACCCAGTACTTC,CASSPSRGEETQYF
TRBJ1-5,TRBV19,NA,NA,TGTGCCAGTAAATTGCAGGGCGATCAGCCCCAGCATTTT,CASKLQGDQPQHF
TRBJ2-1,TRBV21-1,NA,NA,TGTGCCAGCAGCAAAGGGACAGGGACGAGTCCCTCCTCCAATGAGCAGTTCTTC,CASSKGTGTSPSSNEQFF
TRBJ1-4,TRBV11-3,NA,TRBD1,TGTGCCAGCAGCCGACAGGGGTTTAATGAAAAACTGTTTTTT,CASSRQGFNEKLFF
TRBJ1-2,TRBV4-2,few,NA,TGTGCCAGCAGCCAAGATCGCCAGGGCGGCTATGGCTACACCTTC,CASSQDRQGGYGYTF
TRBJ2-5,TRBV11-2,NA,NA,TGTGCCAGCAGCTTAGGACTCCAAGAGACCCAGTACTTC,CASSLGLQETQYF
TRBJ2-3,TRBV27,NA,NA,TGTGCCAGCAGTTTAGAACAGGGGGGGGATACGCAGTATTTT,CASSLEQGGDTQYF
TRBJ1-2,TRBV30,few,NA,TGTGCCTGGAATACCGGACAGTTCTACACCTTC,CAWNTGQFYTF
TRBJ2-5,TRBV5-1,NA,TRBD1,TGCGCCAGCAGCGTCCGGGACAGGCAAGAGACCCAGTACTTC,CASSVRDRQETQYF
TRBJ1-2,TRBV5-1,NA,TRBD1,TGCGCCAGCAGCGGGGGACAGGAGTGGTATGGCTACACCTTC,CASSGGQEWYGYTF
TRBJ2-5,TRBV7-6,NA,NA,TGTGCCAGCAGCTCCTTCCAGACAGGCCAAGAGACCCAGTACTTC,CASSSFQTGQETQYF
TRBJ1-4,TRBV19,NA,NA,TGTGCCAGTAGTCCAGCGAGTGGGCCGGCTAATGAAAAACTGTTTTTT,CASSPASGPANEKLFF
TRBJ2-2,TRBV7-7,NA,NA,TGTGCTAGCAGCTTACGGGGGTTGTTTTTT,CASSLRGLFF
TRBJ1-2,TRBV21-1,NA,NA,TGTGCCAGCAGAAGGGACAGGGGGACCCGCTACACCTTC,CASRRDRGTRYTF
TRBJ1-1,TRBV7-8,NA,NA,TGTGCCAGCAGCTTTAGTCACTTGAACACTGAAGCTTTCTTT,CASSFSHLNTEAFF
TRBJ1-4,TRBV19,NA,NA,TGTGCCAGCAAAAACGGTCAGGGGTCGTTCGCCGCGAATGAAAAACTGTTTTTT,CASKNGQGSFAANEKLFF
TRBJ1-2,TRBV4-2,NA,NA,TGTGCCAGCAGCCAAGATGTCGGGGGATATATCTATGGCTACACCTTC,CASSQDVGGYIYGYTF
TRBJ2-7,TRBV5-6,NA,NA,TGTGCCAGCAGTCTTCGTCCCCGCCAGGGGGGCTACGAGCAGTACTTT,CASSLRPRQGGYEQYF
TRBJ1-4,TRBV11-1,NA,TRBD1,TGTGCCAGCAGCGTCAGGGGGTCTAATGAAAAACTGTTTTTT,CASSVRGSNEKLFF
TRBJ1-3,TRBV15,NA,NA,TGTGCCACCAGCAGAGATTTGGGGGTTTCTGGAAACACCATATATTTT,CATSRDLGVSGNTIYF
TRBJ1-5,TRBV11-2,few,NA,TGTGCCAGCAGCTCGGGACACCTCAATCAGCCCCAGCATTTT,CASSSGHLNQPQHF
TRBJ1-3,TRBV5-1,NA,NA,TGCGCCAGCAGCGGAACCGGGACCTCAAGTGGAGACACCATATATTTT,CASSGTGTSSGDTIYF
TRBJ1-1,TRBV7-3,NA,NA,TGTGCCAGCAGCTTAATGGGTTGGGGGACTGAAGCTTTCTTT,CASSLMGWGTEAFF
TRBJ1-1,TRBV18,NA,NA,TGTGCCAGCTCAACCACGGGTACTGAAGCTTTCTTT,CASSTTGTEAFF